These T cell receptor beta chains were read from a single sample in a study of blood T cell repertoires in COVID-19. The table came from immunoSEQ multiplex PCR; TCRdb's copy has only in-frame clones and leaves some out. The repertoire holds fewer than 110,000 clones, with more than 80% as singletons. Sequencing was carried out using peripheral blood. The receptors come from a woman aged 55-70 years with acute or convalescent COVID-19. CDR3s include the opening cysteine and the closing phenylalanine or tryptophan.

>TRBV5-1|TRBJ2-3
CASSGGTSGDTQYF
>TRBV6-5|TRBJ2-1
CASRLGDRGTGEQFF
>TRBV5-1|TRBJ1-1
CASSHLDRASVPEAFF
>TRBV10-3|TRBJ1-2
CAISGTGQAVDGYTF
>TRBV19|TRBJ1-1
CASSGQVNTEAFF
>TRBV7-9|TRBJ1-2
CASSLAGAGQDYRYGYTF
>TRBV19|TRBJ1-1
CASSIVGGTEAFF
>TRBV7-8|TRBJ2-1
CASSLVGGGSASYNEQFF
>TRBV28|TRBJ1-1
CASSFPGQGWAEAFF
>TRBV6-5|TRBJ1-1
CASSTGQGRTEAFF
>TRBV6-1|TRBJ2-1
CASSGTPGLAGVGFYNEQFF
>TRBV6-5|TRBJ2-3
CASSYRQFSSTDTQYF
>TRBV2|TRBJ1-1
CASILARDKAFF
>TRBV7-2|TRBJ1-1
CASSLIVGRGNTEAFF
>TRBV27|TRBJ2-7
CASSATSALRYEQYF
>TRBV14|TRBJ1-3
CASSQDTGATGNTIYF
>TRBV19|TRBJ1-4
CASSRTGFATNEKLFF
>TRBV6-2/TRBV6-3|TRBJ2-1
CASSSGTSNGRFYNEQFF
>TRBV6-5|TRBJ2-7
CASSYTTSGSRQYF
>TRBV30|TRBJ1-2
CAWSGPSRQGSSLYGYTF
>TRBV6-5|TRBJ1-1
CASSYSGTANTEAFF
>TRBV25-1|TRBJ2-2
CASKVSGGTGELFF
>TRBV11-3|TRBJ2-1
CASSTSGRNEQFF
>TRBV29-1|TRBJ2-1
CSVAYTSSGFSYNEQFF
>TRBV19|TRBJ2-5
CASSFGTTRETQYF
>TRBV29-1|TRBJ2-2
CSVGRDSTGELFF
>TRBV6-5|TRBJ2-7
CASSYSGTGNYEQYF
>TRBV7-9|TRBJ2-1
CASSPLAGGGEYNEQFF
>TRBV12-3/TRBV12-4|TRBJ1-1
CASSDRREAFF
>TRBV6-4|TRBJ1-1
CASSDIDRPNTEAFF
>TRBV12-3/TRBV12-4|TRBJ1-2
CASSGQGWGYTF
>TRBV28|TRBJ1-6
CASSPLGSPLHF
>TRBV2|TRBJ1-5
CASDRGSDQPQHF
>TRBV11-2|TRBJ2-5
CASSLDRGQGETQYF
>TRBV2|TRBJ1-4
CASSMTGGGTNEKLFF
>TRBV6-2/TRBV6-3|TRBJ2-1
CASSRQGFNEQFF
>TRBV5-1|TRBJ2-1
CASSLAGVARSYNEQFF
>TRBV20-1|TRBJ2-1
CSAPGINEQFF
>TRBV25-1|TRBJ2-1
CASSIPGLAGGEQFF
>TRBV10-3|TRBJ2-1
CAISESAGLDSRFF
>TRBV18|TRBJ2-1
CASSPGGLASNEQFF
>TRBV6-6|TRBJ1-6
CASSQQVLHNSPLHF
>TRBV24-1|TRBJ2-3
CATSEARLAGASTDTQYF
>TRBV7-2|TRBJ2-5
CASSLFNGRVETQYF
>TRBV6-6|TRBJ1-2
CASSPTQGNGYTF
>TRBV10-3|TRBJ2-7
CAISELGGEGTYEQYF
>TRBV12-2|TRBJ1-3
CASRFVDRWTGNTIYF
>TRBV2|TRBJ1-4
CASSEIRSNEKLFF
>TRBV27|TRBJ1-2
CASSPLALYGYTF